The 23 T cell receptor beta chains in this list originate from one sample, sequenced in a study of blood T cell repertoires in COVID-19. Using immunoSEQ multiplex PCR, the repertoire was profiled, and TCRdb retains in-frame clones only, with some absent. Of about 50,000 clones in the sample, 86% were seen once. The sample was peripheral blood. The receptors originated from an older woman with acute or convalescent COVID-19.

The rearrangement joins TRBV5-4 to TRBJ1-6; TRBD1 matches 7 bases. In germline, CDR1 is SGHNT, CDR2 YYREEE (reference sequence). V was pared by 5 bases and J by 6 bases, with 5 bases of the junction left unmatched. CDR3 length: 14 residues. CDR3 DNA: TGTGCCAGCAGTAAGGGACAGCCTAATTCACCCCTCCACTTT. Translation gives CASSKGQPNSPLHF.

The genes are TRBV27 and TRBJ2-1; TRBD2 agrees at 8 bases. This CDR3 has 17 amino acids. The J segment lost 8 bases and the V segment lost 4 bases, leaving 16 bases of the junction unmatched. Germline V gives CDR1 MNHEY, CDR2 SMNVEV (reference sequence). This chain's CDR3 is CASSYVGGGRGGHEQFF. The CDR3 nucleotides are TGTGCCAGCAGTTATGTCGGCGGGGGACGGGGGGGCCATGAGCAGTTCTTC.

The rearrangement links TRBV30 to TRBJ1-5, with D possibly being TRBD1 (5 bases). Germline V gene lookup returns CDR1 GTSNPN and CDR2 SVGIG (reference sequence). This CDR3 is built from 14 residues. With 0 bases removed from V and 5 bases from J, the gap between germline ends came to 11 bases. The CDR3 sequence is CAWSVLSGDQPQHF. The CDR3 DNA reads TGTGCCTGGAGTGTACTGTCGGGGGATCAGCCCCAGCATTTT. Combining the CDR3 with reference TRBV30 and TRBJ1-5 gives the whole variable domain SQTIHQWPATLVQPVGSPLSLECTVEGTSNPNLYWYRQAAGRGLQLLFYSVGIGQISSEVPQNLSASRPQDRQFILSSKKLLLSDSGFYLCAWSVLSGDQPQHFGDGTRLSIL.

The rearrangement joins TRBV5-4 to TRBJ1-1; tentative D call: TRBD1 (5 bases). The germline V gene has CDR1 SGHNT and CDR2 YYREEE (reference sequence). The germline V and J ends were trimmed by 5 bases and 1 base, with 12 bases remaining between them. This CDR3 has 14 residues. The DNA for the CDR3 is TGTGCCAGCAGGATGCCGGGGGGGAACACTGAAGCTTTCTTT. This translates into CASRMPGGNTEAFF.

The chain recombines TRBV18 with TRBJ1-3; no reliable D call. From germline, CDR1 is KGHSH and CDR2 LQKENI. V lost 4 bases, J lost 0 bases, and 10 bases lay in between. CDR3 length equals 15 residues. The CDR3, as DNA: TGTGCCAGCTCACGCTCAGGTCACTCTGGAAACACCATATATTTT. Protein product: CASSRSGHSGNTIYF.

This clone was seen more than once but under ten times. V usage is TRBV18 and J usage is TRBJ2-7; D is ambiguous. The CDR3 is 13 amino acids. V lost 3 bases and J lost 3, with 9 bases in between. The V gene's germline CDR1 is KGHSH and CDR2 LQKENI. This CDR3 reads CASSPSIFYEQYF. CDR3 bases: TGTGCCAGCTCACCGTCTATATTCTACGAGCAGTACTTC.

The chain joins TRBV6-4 to TRBJ2-2; D is perhaps TRBD1 (6 bases). Per germline, CDR1 MRHNA and CDR2 SNTAGT. CDR3 length equals 14 residues. Trimming left V 3 bases short and J 2 bases short, with 7 bases between. CDR3: CASSEGQNTGELFF. The DNA of the CDR3 is TGTGCCAGCAGTGAGGGACAAAACACCGGGGAGCTGTTTTTT.

This clone occurred a few times. The J gene is TRBJ1-1, the V gene TRBV21-1. TRBV21-1 is recorded as a pseudogene. The CDR3 is 17 residues long. This chain's CDR3 is CASSKFRALVGVPEAFF. CDR3 DNA sequence: TGTGCCAGCAGCAAATTTAGGGCACTAGTCGGGGTCCCTGAAGCTTTCTTT.

The genes are TRBV14 and TRBJ1-1; no clear D. Germline CDR1 reads SGHDN; CDR2 reads FVKESK. Trimming removed 2 bases at V and 6 bases at J, with 16 bases between. This CDR3 region has 15 residues. The CDR3 spells CASSQSFRPRAEAFF. Here the CDR3 DNA reads TGTGCCAGCAGCCAAAGTTTTCGGCCGAGGGCTGAAGCTTTCTTT. The variable domain in full, with the rest retrieved from reference TRBV14 and TRBJ1-1, is EAGVTQFPSHSVIEKGQTVTLRCDPISGHDNLYWYRRVMGKEIKFLLHFVKESKQDESGMPNNRFLAERTGGTYSTLKVQPAELEDSGVYFCASSQSFRPRAEAFFGQGTRLTVV.

This chain links TRBV6-6 with TRBJ1-1; D ambiguous. Trimming shortened V by 2 bases and J by 2 bases, and 9 bases separated the two germline ends. The CDR3 is 14 amino acids. The germline CDR1 and CDR2 sequences are MNHNY and SVGAGI (reference sequence). This CDR3 reads CASSYPELNTEAFF. The CDR3 DNA reads as TGTGCCAGCAGTTACCCGGAGCTAAACACTGAAGCTTTCTTT.

The CDR3 loop is CASSTTGREAFF. CDR3 DNA sequence: TGTGCCAGCTCAACCACAGGACGTGAAGCTTTCTTT. The rearrangement joins TRBV18 to TRBJ1-1, with D possibly matching TRBD1 (5 bases). The CDR3 loop spans 12 amino acids. V lost 5 bases and J 7 bases, leaving 11 bases between the germline ends. Germline CDR1 KGHSH, CDR2 LQKENI.

This clone was observed a single time. This rearrangement joins TRBV11-3 to TRBJ1-1, with D possibly being TRBD1 (5 bases). The CDR3 sequence is 13 residues long. Trimming shortened V by 1 base and J by 6 bases, and 9 bases separated the two germline ends. Germline assignment: CDR1 SGHNT and CDR2 YENEEA. CDR3 sequence reads: CASSLGQSAEAFF. The CDR3, as DNA: TGTGCCAGCAGCTTAGGACAGTCTGCTGAAGCTTTCTTT.

This chain links TRBV12-5 with TRBJ2-5, with D perhaps TRBD1 (6 bases). Germline V gives CDR1 LGHNT, CDR2 FRNRAP. The CDR3 has 13 residues. Trimming removed 0 bases at V and 4 bases at J, with 6 bases between. Written as DNA, the CDR3 is TGTGCTAGTGGTTTGGTACAGGGAGAGACCCAGTACTTC. This sequence encodes CASGLVQGETQYF.

This clone was seen only once. The gene calls are TRBV2 and TRBJ2-3, with 11 bases aligning to TRBD2. V shed 6 bases, J shed 2 bases, and the junction held 4 bases outside the gene matches. Germline V gene data show CDR1 as SNHLY and CDR2 as FYNNEI. This CDR3 spans 15 amino acids. CDR3 nucleotide sequence: TGTGCCAGCAGGCTAGCGGGAGGTACCACAGATACGCAGTATTTT. It translates to CASRLAGGTTDTQYF.

This chain uses TRBV19 with TRBJ2-1, with 7 bases fitting TRBD2. The CDR3 runs to 13 residues. The V segment lost 1 base and the J segment 10 bases; nucleotides outside the gene matches: 4. CDR1 LNHDA and CDR2 SQIVND come from the germline V gene (reference sequence). CDR3: CASSIAGGLEQFF. CDR3 sequence (DNA): TGTGCCAGTAGTATAGCGGGAGGCCTAGAGCAGTTCTTC.

The chain combines TRBV28 with TRBJ1-5; 12 nucleotides match TRBD1. With 6 bases clipped from V and 0 bases from J, the junction kept 6 bases outside the gene matches. Germline V gives CDR1 MDHEN, CDR2 SYDVKM. The CDR3 sequence is 17 residues long. CDR3 in amino acids: CASRPGTGGYSNQPQHF. The CDR3, as DNA: TGTGCCAGCAGGCCCGGGACAGGGGGCTATAGCAATCAGCCCCAGCATTTT.

The chain joins TRBV4-2 to TRBJ2-3, with TRBD1 matching over 11 bases. Germline trimming cut 3 bases from V and 5 bases from J; bases unmatched to any gene: 10. CDR3 size: 17 residues. Germline CDR1 is LGHNA and CDR2 is YNFKEQ. The chain's CDR3 is CASSQTTRTGGVDTQYF. CDR3 nucleotide sequence: TGTGCCAGCAGCCAGACGACCCGGACAGGGGGCGTAGATACGCAGTATTTT.

The V and J genes are TRBV7-2 and TRBJ2-5, with 8 positions matching TRBD2. The germline CDR1 and CDR2 sequences are SGHTA and FQGNSA. The ends lost 5 bases at V and 3 bases at J; junction bases unmatched: 5. The CDR3 sequence is 14 residues long. DNA for the CDR3: TGTGCCAGCAGCAGCAGCGGGAGTAAAGAGACCCAGTACTTC. This codes for CASSSSGSKETQYF.

The CDR3 protein is CASSQVATSGQETQYF. CDR3 nucleotides: TGTGCCAGCAGCCAAGTTGCTACTAGCGGCCAAGAGACCCAGTACTTC. The rearrangement links TRBV3-1 (or the pseudogene TRBV3-2) to TRBJ2-5, with 8 bases fitting TRBD2. J gave up 1 base and V 1 base, and 5 bases lay outside the gene matches. CDR3 length: 16 amino acids. CDR1 is LGHDT and CDR2 is YNNKEL in the germline V gene (reference sequence).

The genes are TRBV3-1 (or the pseudogene TRBV3-2) and TRBJ1-5; D is ambiguous. The CDR3 consists of 14 residues. Germline CDR1 reads LGHDT; CDR2 reads YNNKEL (reference sequence). V lost 4 bases to trimming and J lost 3 bases, with 10 bases between them. The CDR3 DNA reads TGTGCCAGCAGCCCACACCCGAACAATCAGCCCCAGCATTTT. Translating gives CASSPHPNNQPQHF.

The chain couples TRBV30 to TRBJ1-1, with D possibly being TRBD1 (6 bases). Trimming stripped 3 bases from V and 6 bases from J, with 14 bases between. Germline assignment: CDR1 GTSNPN and CDR2 SVGIG (reference sequence). This CDR3 contains 13 residues. CDR3 sequence reads: CAWRANRASEAFF. The CDR3 DNA is TGTGCCTGGAGAGCCAACAGGGCATCTGAAGCTTTCTTT. The full variable domain, in which reference TRBV30 and TRBJ1-1 provide the parts outside the CDR3, is SQTIHQWPATLVQPVGSPLSLECTVEGTSNPNLYWYRQAAGRGLQLLFYSVGIGQISSEVPQNLSASRPQDRQFILSSKKLLLSDSGFYLCAWRANRASEAFFGQGTRLTVV.

The chain links TRBV5-1 to TRBJ1-6; 9 bases are shared with TRBD1. The germline gives CDR1 SGHRS, CDR2 YFSETQ. V lost 3 bases, J lost 10 bases, and 8 bases stayed unmatched. The CDR3 is made up of 15 amino acids. The CDR3, as DNA: TGCGCCAGCAGCTCTGGGACAGGGAAAGACTCACCCCTCCACTTT. Its translation is CASSSGTGKDSPLHF.

The V and J genes are TRBV18 and TRBJ1-1; 9 bases are a match to TRBD1. There are 12 residues in the CDR3. CDR1 is KGHSH and CDR2 is LQKENI in the germline V gene. The V gene end was trimmed by 4 bases and the J gene end by 12 bases; junction bases not matched to a gene: 6. CDR3: CASSLGQGPSFF. CDR3 coding DNA: TGTGCCAGCTCACTCGGACAGGGGCCGTCTTTCTTT.